These 29 T cell receptor beta chains originate from one sample sequenced in a study of cytomegalovirus exposure and HLA in healthy donors. The repertoire was sequenced with immunoSEQ multiplex PCR; TCRdb's copy has only in-frame clones and lacks some. The data hold about 82,000 clones, with 90% to 95% observed a single time. Material: PBMCs. These receptors were taken from a man between 18 and 35 years old in good health and CMV-seronegative.

The chain uses TRBV6-4 and TRBJ2-3, with TRBD2 matching 8 bases. V lost 3 bases, J lost 4 bases, and 9 bases stayed unmatched. The CDR3 is 16 amino acids. The germline V gene encodes CDR1 MRHNA and CDR2 SNTAGT. CDR3 amino acids: CASSEIGGASPDTQYF. The CDR3 DNA follows: TGTGCCAGCAGTGAGATCGGGGGGGCGTCTCCAGATACGCAGTATTTT.

The chain uses TRBV4-2 and TRBJ2-1, with 9 bases that match TRBD2. CDR1 and CDR2 (germline): LGHNA, YNFKEQ. This CDR3 is 15 amino acids long. Trimming took 3 bases from V and 6 from J; bases not matched to a gene: 6. The CDR3 region has the DNA TGTGCCAGCAGCCATAAACTAGCGGGTTCCAATGAGCAGTTCTTC. Protein: CASSHKLAGSNEQFF.

The genes are TRBV15 and TRBJ1-1, with a weak D call TRBD1 (5 bases). Trimming removed 4 bases from V and 0 bases from J, with 6 bases in between. This CDR3 contains 13 residues. The germline V gene encodes CDR1 LNHNV and CDR2 YYDKDF (reference sequence). This CDR3 is CATSIGVNTEAFF. Written as DNA, the CDR3 is TGTGCCACCAGCATAGGGGTGAACACTGAAGCTTTCTTT.

This rearrangement joins TRBV5-6 to TRBJ1-4; D unclear. Germline V lookup: CDR1 SGHDT, CDR2 YYEEEE. The CDR3 consists of 16 residues. Deletions cut 1 base from V and 2 bases from J, with 12 bases between. CDR3 coding DNA: TGTGCCAGCAGCTTGCGATCGGGTACGACTAATGAAAAACTGTTTTTT. Protein sequence: CASSLRSGTTNEKLFF. The variable domain in full, with the rest retrieved from reference TRBV5-6 and TRBJ1-4, is DAGVTQSPTHLIKTRGQQVTLRCSPKSGHDTVSWYQQALGQGPQFIFQYYEEEERQRGNFPDRFSGHQFPNYSSELNVNALLLGDSALYLCASSLRSGTTNEKLFFGSGTQLSVL.

The chain employs TRBV7-8 and TRBJ2-1; 10 nucleotides match TRBD2. This CDR3 contains 18 residues. Germline loops: CDR1 SGHVS, CDR2 FQNEAQ. Germline trimming cut 3 bases from V and 3 bases from J; bases unmatched to any gene: 11. Written as DNA, the CDR3 is TGTGCCAGCAGCTTCCTCCTGCGGCTAGCGGGAGACTACAATGAGCAGTTCTTC. This encodes CASSFLLRLAGDYNEQFF.

V usage is TRBV13 and J usage is TRBJ2-1, with D perhaps matching TRBD2 (6 bases). Germline CDR1 PRHDT, CDR2 FYEKMQ (reference sequence). V shed 0 bases and J shed 6 bases, with 9 bases lying between them. The CDR3 runs to 14 residues. DNA for the CDR3: TGTGCCAGCAGCTTAGGGGAGGGTATCAATGAGCAGTTCTTC. Translated: CASSLGEGINEQFF.

The rearrangement uses TRBV2 and TRBJ1-1; the D gene is possibly TRBD1 (5 bases). V was shortened by 10 bases and J by 2 bases, with 23 bases between the two germline ends. This CDR3 region has 16 residues. Germline V gene lookup returns CDR1 SNHLY and CDR2 FYNNEI. DNA for the CDR3: TGTGCCACCCGAATAACAATAGACAGCTACAACACTGAAGCTTTCTTT. As protein: CATRITIDSYNTEAFF. Complete variable domain (other parts from reference TRBV2 and TRBJ1-1): EPEVTQTPSHQVTQMGQEVILRCVPISNHLYFYWYRQILGQKVEFLVSFYNNEISEKSEIFDDQFSVERPDGSNFTLKIRSTKLEDSAMYFCATRITIDSYNTEAFFGQGTRLTVV.

In this sample, this clone turned up once. This sequence joins TRBV19 and TRBJ1-1; 7 positions agree with TRBD1. CDR1 LNHDA and CDR2 SQIVND come from the germline V gene (reference sequence). V lost 6 bases, J lost 10 bases, and 11 bases stayed unmatched. The CDR3 extends over 13 amino acids. The CDR3 DNA sequence: TGTGCCAGTAGAGCACAGGGGTGGGCATCAGCTTTCTTT. Amino acids: CASRAQGWASAFF.

This chain links TRBV9 with TRBJ2-4; TRBD2 agrees at 12 bases. CDR3 length: 14 amino acids. Germline V lookup: CDR1 SGDLS, CDR2 YYNGEE. J lost 7 bases, V lost 2 bases, and 1 base had no gene match. The CDR3, as DNA: TGTGCCAGCAGCGTCGGACTAGCGGGGAACATTCAGTACTTC. Its translation is CASSVGLAGNIQYF.

This clone was observed a few times. The chain carries TRBV2 and TRBJ2-7; 7 bases match TRBD1. The germline gives CDR1 SNHLY, CDR2 FYNNEI. V shed 6 bases and J 0 bases; nucleotides not matched to a gene: 5. CDR3 length: 14 amino acids. The CDR3 sequence is CASRDRDSSYEQYF. The CDR3 DNA is TGTGCCAGCAGAGACCGGGACAGCTCCTACGAGCAGTACTTC.

The J gene is TRBJ2-1, the V gene TRBV5-1; the match to TRBD1 covers 9 bases. Germline lookup yields CDR1 SGHRS and CDR2 YFSETQ. This CDR3 has 14 residues. V was pared by 1 base and J by 7 bases, with 3 bases of the junction left unmatched. CDR3 residues: CASSLRTGVNEQFF. The DNA of the CDR3 is TGCGCCAGCAGCTTGCGGACAGGGGTTAATGAGCAGTTCTTC.

The rearrangement joins TRBV2 to TRBJ1-2; D is perhaps TRBD1 (5 bases). Trimming shortened V by 4 bases and J by 4 bases, and 16 bases separated the two germline ends. In germline, CDR1 is SNHLY, CDR2 FYNNEI. This CDR3 has 15 amino acids. The CDR3 loop reads CASSGVRQGGYGYTF. The DNA of the CDR3 is TGTGCCAGCAGTGGAGTTAGGCAGGGCGGCTATGGCTACACCTTC.

The table lists this clone with a count of one. The chain carries TRBV6-5 and TRBJ1-2; TRBD1 might be the D (6 bases). The CDR3 is made up of 14 amino acids. The V end lost 2 bases, the J end lost 4 bases, and 11 bases lay between the germline ends. The germline gives CDR1 MNHEY, CDR2 SVGAGI. CDR3 nucleotide sequence: TGTGCCAGCAGTTACACCGCAGGGGCCTATGGCTACACCTTC. Its translation: CASSYTAGAYGYTF.

CDR3 amino acids: CAWSAGTGSHEQYF. CDR3 nucleotides: TGTGCCTGGAGTGCAGGGACAGGGTCCCACGAGCAGTACTTC. The chain carries TRBV30 and TRBJ2-7; TRBD1 matches 9 bases. The CDR3 is 14 amino acids. Losses at the gene ends were 1 base for V and 5 bases for J; bases not matched to a gene: 6. Germline V CDR1 and CDR2: GTSNPN, SVGIG (reference sequence).

This clone was detected only once. V is TRBV27 and J is TRBJ1-5; TRBD1 is a possible D gene (6 bases). Germline loops: CDR1 MNHEY, CDR2 SMNVEV (reference sequence). The length of the CDR3 is 13 residues. The V end was cut by 5 bases, the J end by 4 bases, with 9 bases between. The CDR3: CASSGQPNQPQHF. CDR3 DNA sequence: TGTGCCAGCAGTGGACAGCCAAATCAGCCCCAGCATTTT.

CDR3 residues: CASSPTATIGQYF. CDR3 nucleotide sequence: TGTGCCAGCAGTCCGACAGCTACAATCGGGCAGTACTTC. The chain carries TRBV27 and TRBJ2-7; a possible D gene is TRBD1 (5 bases). Germline assignment: CDR1 MNHEY and CDR2 SMNVEV (reference sequence). The CDR3 consists of 13 residues. Trimming took 5 bases from V and 9 from J, leaving 17 bases between them.

The chain links TRBV11-2 to TRBJ2-1; 7 bases are a match to TRBD1. This CDR3 comprises 16 residues. CDR1 and CDR2 (germline): SGHAT, FQNNGV. With 2 bases clipped from V and 0 bases from J, the junction kept 4 bases outside the gene matches. The CDR3 reads CASSLRAGGSYNEQFF. CDR3 DNA sequence: TGTGCCAGCAGCTTAAGGGCAGGGGGCTCCTACAATGAGCAGTTCTTC.

This chain uses TRBV27 with TRBJ2-1; 8 nucleotides line up with TRBD1. Germline CDR1 reads MNHEY; CDR2 reads SMNVEV (reference sequence). The CDR3 loop spans 16 amino acids. J gave up 6 bases and V 1 base, and 8 bases lay outside the gene matches. This CDR3 reads CASSLFGQGWSNEQFF. The CDR3 DNA follows: TGTGCCAGCAGTTTATTCGGACAGGGATGGAGCAATGAGCAGTTCTTC.

This clone is a singleton in its sample. The rearrangement uses TRBV7-9 and TRBJ1-6; 7 nucleotides line up with TRBD1. The junction had 7 bases not matched to a gene; V was cut back by 2 bases and J by 6 bases. CDR3 length: 16 residues. From germline, CDR1 is SEHNR and CDR2 FQNEAQ (reference sequence). The DNA for the CDR3 is TGTGCCAGCAGCTTAAGCGGCAGGGGGAGTAATTCACCCCTCCACTTT. Encoded protein: CASSLSGRGSNSPLHF.

This clone was seen only once. The CDR3 coding sequence is TGCGCCAGCAGTGGCGCGGGGGAGCAGTACTTC. Protein product: CASSGAGEQYF. The chain links TRBV5-1 to TRBJ2-7; a weak D match, TRBD2 (6 bases). The CDR3 contains 11 residues. Per germline, CDR1 SGHRS and CDR2 YFSETQ. Trimming shortened V by 5 bases and J by 7 bases, and 10 bases separated the two germline ends.

V and J are TRBV19 and TRBJ2-7, with a weak D call TRBD2 (6 bases). This CDR3 is built from 15 residues. Germline V CDR1 and CDR2: LNHDA, SQIVND (reference sequence). V gave up 6 bases and J gave up 5 bases, with 20 bases separating them. CDR3 nucleotide sequence: TGTGCCAGTAGCCTGGCGGGGCGCGTTTCTAACGAGCAGTACTTC. It yields the protein CASSLAGRVSNEQYF.

This clone is a singleton in its sample. The rearrangement joins TRBV19 to TRBJ1-2; 9 bases agree with TRBD1. Trimming took 3 bases from V and 6 from J; bases not matched to a gene: 2. This CDR3 has 13 residues. In germline, CDR1 is LNHDA, CDR2 SQIVND (reference sequence). The DNA for the CDR3 is TGTGCCAGTAGTATGCGGGACAGGGATGGCTACACCTTC. Residues: CASSMRDRDGYTF.

The J gene is TRBJ1-4, the V gene TRBV11-3, with 7 bases matching TRBD1. V trimming: 5 bases; J trimming: 4 bases; junction bases outside the gene matches: 13. Germline CDR1 SGHNT, CDR2 YENEEA. The CDR3 extends over 17 amino acids. CDR3 in amino acids: CASSRKPGTVGNEKLFF. For the CDR3, the DNA is TGTGCCAGCAGCCGGAAGCCCGGGACAGTGGGTAATGAAAAACTGTTTTTT.

This rearrangement joins TRBV5-4 to TRBJ2-7; 10 bases map to TRBD1. This CDR3 contains 15 residues. V was pared by 1 base and J by 5 bases, with 6 bases of the junction left unmatched. The germline gives CDR1 SGHNT, CDR2 YYREEE (reference sequence). The CDR3: CASSLWGQGMDEQYF. CDR3 nucleotides: TGTGCCAGCAGCTTGTGGGGACAGGGGATGGACGAGCAGTACTTC.

This chain joins TRBV2 and TRBJ2-7; a possible D gene is TRBD1 (6 bases). V lost 10 bases and J 3 bases, leaving 13 bases between the germline ends. The CDR3 is 12 residues long. Germline V gene data show CDR1 as SNHLY and CDR2 as FYNNEI. The CDR3 spells CATGTSFYEQYF. Written as DNA, the CDR3 is TGTGCCACCGGGACATCTTTCTACGAGCAGTACTTC. Filled out from reference TRBV2 and TRBJ2-7, the complete variable domain reads EPEVTQTPSHQVTQMGQEVILRCVPISNHLYFYWYRQILGQKVEFLVSFYNNEISEKSEIFDDQFSVERPDGSNFTLKIRSTKLEDSAMYFCATGTSFYEQYFGPGTRLTVT.

J is TRBJ1-2 and V is TRBV18; 7 bases match TRBD1. CDR1 is KGHSH, CDR2 LQKENI, per germline. V lost 6 bases and J lost 8; bases outside the gene matches: 15. This CDR3 is built from 15 residues. The DNA of the CDR3 is TGTGCCAGCTCCCCCCCGGGACAGCAAATGGAGGGCTACACCTTC. This translates into CASSPPGQQMEGYTF.

This clone was recorded only once. This chain links TRBV19 with TRBJ2-2; maybe TRBD2 (5 bases). V lost 4 bases and J lost 1, with 7 bases in between. The germline V gene encodes CDR1 LNHDA and CDR2 SQIVND (reference sequence). This CDR3 has 14 amino acids. CDR3 DNA: TGTGCCAGTAGTACACGGGGGAACACCGGGGAGCTGTTTTTT. It translates to CASSTRGNTGELFF.

The chain couples TRBV9 to TRBJ1-2; TRBD1 might be the D (5 bases). The CDR3 loop spans 13 amino acids. Trimming removed 5 bases from V and 8 bases from J, with 16 bases in between. CDR1 is SGDLS, CDR2 YYNGEE, per germline. The CDR3 here is CASRGTPSLGYTF. The CDR3 DNA sequence: TGTGCCAGCAGGGGGACTCCCTCTTTGGGCTACACCTTC.

J is TRBJ2-7 and V is TRBV5-1, with 10 bases that match TRBD2. After removal of 7 bases from V and 4 bases from J, the junction contained 11 bases not matched to a gene. The CDR3 runs 15 residues. Germline loops: CDR1 SGHRS, CDR2 YFSETQ. CDR3 loop: CASGLEAGGPYEQYF. The CDR3 bases are TGCGCCAGCGGATTAGAAGCGGGAGGGCCGTACGAGCAGTACTTC.